Listed here are 15 T cell receptor beta chains from one sample, sequenced in a study of chemoradiotherapy in HPV16-positive cancers. The protocol was immunoSEQ multiplex PCR, while the TCRdb copy is restricted to in-frame clones and leaves out a portion. The sample contains approximately 10,000 clones, 86% of which appear only once. Sequencing was performed on blood, taken from a patient who underwent chemoradiotherapy. The receptors shown here come from a human donor with HPV-associated anogenital cancer.

V is TRBV5-1 and J is TRBJ2-1; 12 nucleotides match TRBD2. Trimming removed 4 bases from V and 4 bases from J; junction bases left unmatched: 6. In germline, CDR1 is SGHRS, CDR2 YFSETQ. The CDR3 has 16 residues. This CDR3 reads CASSTTSGGPYNEQFF. CDR3 DNA: TGCGCCAGCAGCACGACTAGCGGGGGACCTTACAATGAGCAGTTCTTC.

The chain couples TRBV5-4 to TRBJ2-1, with a weak D call TRBD1 (5 bases). The CDR3 has 14 residues. V dropped 1 base and J dropped 8 bases, with 13 bases sitting between them. Germline V CDR1 and CDR2: SGHNT, YYREEE (reference sequence). This CDR3 reads CASSLQRGSDEQFF. Written as DNA, the CDR3 is TGTGCCAGCAGCTTGCAAAGGGGAAGTGATGAGCAGTTCTTC. Drawing the rest from reference TRBV5-4 and TRBJ2-1, the complete variable domain is ETGVTQSPTHLIKTRGQQVTLRCSSQSGHNTVSWYQQALGQGPQFIFQYYREEENGRGNFPPRFSGLQFPNYSSELNVNALELDDSALYLCASSLQRGSDEQFFGPGTRLTVL.

This clone was counted once. The J gene is TRBJ2-5, the V gene TRBV5-1; D possibly uses TRBD1 or TRBD2 (6 bases each). CDR3 length: 16 amino acids. The germline CDR1 and CDR2 sequences are SGHRS and YFSETQ. V lost 6 bases and J lost 3, with 21 bases in between. The CDR3 region is CASTGGGSRVEETQYF. In DNA, the CDR3 is TGCGCCAGCACCGGGGGCGGGTCCAGGGTAGAAGAGACCCAGTACTTC.

The CDR3 DNA reads TGTGCCAGCTCACCACCCCTAGCGGGGGGTTCCTACAATGAGCAGTTCTTC. Amino acid sequence: CASSPPLAGGSYNEQFF. The chain is built from TRBV18 and TRBJ2-1, with 11 bases fitting TRBD2. The CDR3 is made up of 17 amino acids. Losses at the gene ends were 0 bases for V and 1 base for J; bases not matched to a gene: 2. The germline V gene encodes CDR1 KGHSH and CDR2 LQKENI.

V gene TRBV5-6 combines with J gene TRBJ1-2; D is perhaps TRBD1 (6 bases). There are 15 residues in the CDR3. Germline V CDR1 and CDR2: SGHDT, YYEEEE. The V gene lost 4 bases and the J gene lost 0 bases, with 13 bases spanning the gap. The CDR3 sequence: CASSATGPANYGYTF. Written as DNA, the CDR3 is TGTGCCAGCAGCGCGACAGGACCAGCTAACTATGGCTACACCTTC.

This clone was counted once. The chain joins TRBV7-9 to TRBJ1-4; D remains ambiguous. CDR3 size: 17 residues. Trimming took off 7 bases at V and 0 bases at J, with 18 bases between the two ends. Germline loops: CDR1 SEHNR, CDR2 FQNEAQ (reference sequence). The CDR3 DNA reads TGTGCCAGCATACCAGGTCCAGGTTCTGCAACTAATGAAAAACTGTTTTTT. The encoded protein is CASIPGPGSATNEKLFF.

This chain uses TRBV4-3 with TRBJ1-6, with 8 bases identical to TRBD1. The V gene end was trimmed by 1 base and the J gene end by 7 bases; junction bases not matched to a gene: 3. CDR3 length: 15 residues. Germline V lookup: CDR1 LGHNA, CDR2 YSLEER. The CDR3 DNA sequence: TGCGCCAGCAGCCAAGTGGGACAGGAAAATTCACCCCTCCACTTT. It translates to CASSQVGQENSPLHF.

The chain carries TRBV5-4 and TRBJ2-6; 7 bases are a match to TRBD1. This CDR3 is 17 amino acids long. CDR1 SGHNT and CDR2 YYREEE come from the germline V gene (reference sequence). V was pared by 5 bases and J by 0 bases, with 8 bases of the junction left unmatched. This CDR3 reads CASRPGTASSGANVLTF. CDR3 nucleotide sequence: TGTGCCAGCAGGCCGGGGACAGCATCCTCTGGGGCCAACGTCCTGACTTTC.

This chain joins TRBV5-4 and TRBJ2-7, with D possibly TRBD2 on 6 matching bases. V was shortened by 4 bases and J by 5 bases, with 13 bases between the two germline ends. The CDR3 contains 13 residues. Germline lookup yields CDR1 SGHNT and CDR2 YYREEE (reference sequence). The CDR3 loop reads CASSPKAGNEQYF. The CDR3 DNA reads as TGTGCCAGCAGCCCCAAGGCGGGGAACGAGCAGTACTTC.

There are a few counts of this clone. The chain has TRBV18 and TRBJ1-2, with D perhaps matching TRBD1 (5 bases). V was clipped by 6 bases and J by 6 bases, with 20 bases between them. The CDR3 loop spans 15 amino acids. Germline-derived CDR1 and CDR2 are KGHSH and LQKENI. DNA for the CDR3: TGTGCCAGCTCCACCACGGACATCGGTTTCAATGGCTACACCTTC. It is translated as CASSTTDIGFNGYTF.

The chain combines TRBV5-5 with TRBJ1-2; the match to TRBD1 covers 7 bases. The CDR3 contains 13 residues. Germline assignment: CDR1 SGHKS and CDR2 YYEKEE (reference sequence). Trimming cost V 4 bases and J 4 bases; bases outside gene matches: 4. In nucleotides, the CDR3 is TGTGCCAGCAGCCCTCGGACAGGCTATGGCTACACCTTC. This gives the protein CASSPRTGYGYTF.

The V gene is TRBV6-1, the J gene TRBJ2-7; possible D gene TRBD1, 6 bases. CDR1 MNHNS and CDR2 SASEGT come from the germline V gene. V gave up 2 bases and J gave up 6 bases, with 8 bases separating them. The CDR3 extends over 12 amino acids. CDR3 sequence reads: CASSERRGEQYF. As DNA, the CDR3 is TGTGCCAGCAGTGAACGCAGGGGCGAGCAGTACTTC.

The rearrangement joins TRBV11-1 to TRBJ1-4; D not certain. The germline V gene encodes CDR1 SGHAT and CDR2 FQDESV (reference sequence). V was clipped by 4 bases and J by 5 bases, with 8 bases between them. This CDR3 comprises 13 residues. The CDR3 here is CASSSRGNEKLFF. CDR3 bases: TGTGCCAGCAGCTCGCGGGGAAATGAAAAACTGTTTTTT.

The rearrangement joins TRBV4-2 to TRBJ1-1; TRBD1 matches at 7 bases. The CDR3 has 15 amino acids. CDR1 and CDR2 from the germline V gene are LGHNA and YNFKEQ. The trim removed 5 bases at V and 6 bases at J, leaving 12 bases unmatched. The CDR3 DNA reads as TGTGCCAGCAGCAAAAATACAGGGGTTCTCGCTGAAGCTTTCTTT. This translates into CASSKNTGVLAEAFF.

This clone was seen only once. The CDR3 DNA reads TGTGCCAGCAGCCCGCAGGTTTGGGACAGATACAATGAGCAGTTCTTC. Protein: CASSPQVWDRYNEQFF. This chain uses TRBV7-6 with TRBJ2-1; 7 bases are a match to TRBD1. Germline V gene data show CDR1 as SGHVS and CDR2 as FNYEAQ. V lost 5 bases and J lost 4; bases outside the gene matches: 11. The CDR3 runs to 16 residues.